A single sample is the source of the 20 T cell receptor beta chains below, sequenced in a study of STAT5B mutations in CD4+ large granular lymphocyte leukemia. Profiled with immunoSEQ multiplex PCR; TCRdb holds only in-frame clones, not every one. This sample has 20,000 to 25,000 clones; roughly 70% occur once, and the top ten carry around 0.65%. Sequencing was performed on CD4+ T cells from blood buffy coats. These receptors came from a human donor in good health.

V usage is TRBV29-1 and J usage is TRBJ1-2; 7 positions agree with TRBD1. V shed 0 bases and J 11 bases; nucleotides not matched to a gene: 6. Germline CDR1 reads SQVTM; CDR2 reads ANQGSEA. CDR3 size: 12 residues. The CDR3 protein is CSVEENGQVYTF. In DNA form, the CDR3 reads TGCAGCGTTGAAGAAAACGGACAGGTTTACACCTTC.

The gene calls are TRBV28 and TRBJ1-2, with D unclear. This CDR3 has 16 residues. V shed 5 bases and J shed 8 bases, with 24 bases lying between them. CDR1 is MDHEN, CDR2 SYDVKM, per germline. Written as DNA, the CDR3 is TGTGCCAGCAGTCCTGGCGGGGTCCGGGTCTCCGGAGGCTACACCTTC. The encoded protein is CASSPGGVRVSGGYTF.

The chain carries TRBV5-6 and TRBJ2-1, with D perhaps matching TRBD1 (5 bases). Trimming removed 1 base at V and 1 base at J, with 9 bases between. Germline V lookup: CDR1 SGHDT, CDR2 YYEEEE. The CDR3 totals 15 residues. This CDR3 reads CASSLWQGSYNEQFF. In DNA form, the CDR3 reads TGTGCCAGCAGCTTGTGGCAGGGATCCTACAATGAGCAGTTCTTC.

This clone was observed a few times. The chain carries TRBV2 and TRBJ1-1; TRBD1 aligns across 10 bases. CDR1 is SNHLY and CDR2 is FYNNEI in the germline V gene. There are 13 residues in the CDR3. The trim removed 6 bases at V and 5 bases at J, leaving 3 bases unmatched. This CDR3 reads CASRTGGRTEAFF. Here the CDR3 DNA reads TGTGCCAGCAGGACAGGGGGCCGAACTGAAGCTTTCTTT.

This CDR3 reads CASSSLSLLWIGTYGYTF. CDR3 bases: TGTGCCAGCAGCTCCCTAAGCCTCCTTTGGATTGGGACATATGGCTACACCTTC. V usage is TRBV7-8 and J usage is TRBJ1-2, with D perhaps TRBD1 (6 bases). This CDR3 has 18 amino acids. CDR1 SGHVS and CDR2 FQNEAQ come from the germline V gene. The germline V and J ends were trimmed by 4 bases and 5 bases, with 26 bases remaining between them.

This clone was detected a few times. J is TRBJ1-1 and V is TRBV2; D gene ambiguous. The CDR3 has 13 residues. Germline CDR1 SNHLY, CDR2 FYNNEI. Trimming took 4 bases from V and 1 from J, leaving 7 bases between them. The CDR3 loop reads CASSGEPNTEAFF. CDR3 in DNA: TGTGCCAGCAGTGGTGAGCCGAACACTGAAGCTTTCTTT.

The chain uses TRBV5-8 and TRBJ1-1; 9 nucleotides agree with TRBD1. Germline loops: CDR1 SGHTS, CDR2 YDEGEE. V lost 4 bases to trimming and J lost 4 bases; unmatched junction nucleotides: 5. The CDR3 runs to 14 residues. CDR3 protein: CASSRRQGGTEAFF. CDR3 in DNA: TGTGCCAGCAGCCGAAGACAGGGGGGCACTGAAGCTTTCTTT.

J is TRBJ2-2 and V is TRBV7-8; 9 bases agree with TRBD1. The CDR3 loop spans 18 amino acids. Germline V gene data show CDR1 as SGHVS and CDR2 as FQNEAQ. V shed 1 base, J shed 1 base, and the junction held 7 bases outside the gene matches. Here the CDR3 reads CASSLVGTGGWNTGELFF. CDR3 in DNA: TGTGCCAGCAGCTTAGTCGGTACAGGGGGCTGGAACACCGGGGAGCTGTTTTTT.

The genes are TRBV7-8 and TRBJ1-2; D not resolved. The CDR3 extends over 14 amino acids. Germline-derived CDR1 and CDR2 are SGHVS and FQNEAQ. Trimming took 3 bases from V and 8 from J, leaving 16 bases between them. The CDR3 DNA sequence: TGTGCCAGCAGCTTTGGACGGGGATGGGGAGGCTACACCTTC. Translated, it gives CASSFGRGWGGYTF.

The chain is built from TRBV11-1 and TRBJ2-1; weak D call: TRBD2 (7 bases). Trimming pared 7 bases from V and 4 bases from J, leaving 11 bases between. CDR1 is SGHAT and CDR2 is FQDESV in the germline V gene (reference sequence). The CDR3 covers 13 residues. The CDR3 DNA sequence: TGTGCCAGCAAAGGGGGGGGATACAATGAGCAGTTCTTC. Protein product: CASKGGGYNEQFF.

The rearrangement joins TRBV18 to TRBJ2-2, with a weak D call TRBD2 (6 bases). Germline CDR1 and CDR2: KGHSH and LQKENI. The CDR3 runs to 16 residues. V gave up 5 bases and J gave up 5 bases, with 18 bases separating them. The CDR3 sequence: CASSSTVTSTTGELFF. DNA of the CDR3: TGTGCCAGCTCATCGACAGTAACTAGCACTACCGGGGAGCTGTTTTTT.

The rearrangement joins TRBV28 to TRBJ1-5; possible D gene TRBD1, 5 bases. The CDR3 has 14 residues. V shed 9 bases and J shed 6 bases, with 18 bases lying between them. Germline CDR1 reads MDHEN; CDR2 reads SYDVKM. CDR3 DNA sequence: TGTGCCAGTATACCAGGGTCAGGTAGTCAGCCCCAGCATTTT. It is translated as CASIPGSGSQPQHF. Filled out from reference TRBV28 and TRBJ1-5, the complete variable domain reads DVKVTQSSRYLVKRTGEKVFLECVQDMDHENMFWYRQDPGLGLRLIYFSYDVKMKEKGDIPEGYSVSREKKERFSLILESASTNQTSMYLCASIPGSGSQPQHFGDGTRLSIL.

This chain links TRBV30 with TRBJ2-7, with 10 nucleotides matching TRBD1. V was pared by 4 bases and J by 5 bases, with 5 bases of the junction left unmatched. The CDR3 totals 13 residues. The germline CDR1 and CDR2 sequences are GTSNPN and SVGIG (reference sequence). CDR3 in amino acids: CAWKGQGINEQYF. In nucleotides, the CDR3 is TGTGCCTGGAAGGGACAGGGGATCAACGAGCAGTACTTC.

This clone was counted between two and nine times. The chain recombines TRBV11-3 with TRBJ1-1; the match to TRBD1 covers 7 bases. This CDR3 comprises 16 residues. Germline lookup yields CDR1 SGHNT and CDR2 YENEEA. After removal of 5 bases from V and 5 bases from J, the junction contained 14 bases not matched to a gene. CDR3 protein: CASSPGALTGRTEAFF. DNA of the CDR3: TGTGCCAGCAGCCCAGGCGCGTTGACAGGGAGGACTGAAGCTTTCTTT.

The CDR3 sequence is CASSLRSSGGASSYNEQFF. In DNA form, the CDR3 reads TGCGCCAGCAGCTTGAGGTCTAGCGGGGGCGCGAGCTCCTACAATGAGCAGTTCTTC. The V gene is TRBV5-1, the J gene TRBJ2-1, with 10 bases lining up with TRBD2. Germline V gene data show CDR1 as SGHRS and CDR2 as YFSETQ. After removal of 1 base from V and 0 bases from J, the junction contained 10 bases not matched to a gene. This CDR3 spans 19 amino acids.

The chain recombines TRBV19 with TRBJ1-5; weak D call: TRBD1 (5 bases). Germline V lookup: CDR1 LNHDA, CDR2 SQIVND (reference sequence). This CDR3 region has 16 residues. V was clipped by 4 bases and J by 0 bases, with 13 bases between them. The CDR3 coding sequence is TGTGCCAGTAGTAACCTTCCGGACATTAGCAATCAGCCCCAGCATTTT. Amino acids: CASSNLPDISNQPQHF.

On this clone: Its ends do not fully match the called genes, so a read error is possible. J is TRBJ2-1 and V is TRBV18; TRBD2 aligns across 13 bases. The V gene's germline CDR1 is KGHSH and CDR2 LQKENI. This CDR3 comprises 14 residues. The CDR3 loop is CASSPLAGGNEQFF. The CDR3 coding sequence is TGTGCCAGCTCTCCACTAGCGGGGGGGAATGAGCAGTTCTTC.

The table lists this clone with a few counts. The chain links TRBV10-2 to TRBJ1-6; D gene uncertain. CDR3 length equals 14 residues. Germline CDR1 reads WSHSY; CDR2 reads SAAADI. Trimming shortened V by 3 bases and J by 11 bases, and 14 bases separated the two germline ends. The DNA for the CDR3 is TGCGCCAGCAGTGATGGCGGGATTTTAACACCCCTCCACTTT. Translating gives CASSDGGILTPLHF.

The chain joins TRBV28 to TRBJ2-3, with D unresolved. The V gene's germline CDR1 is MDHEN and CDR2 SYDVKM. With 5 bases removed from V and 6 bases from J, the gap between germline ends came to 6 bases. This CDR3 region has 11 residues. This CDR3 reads CASSPHDTQYF. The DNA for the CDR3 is TGTGCCAGCAGTCCACACGATACGCAGTATTTT.

Written as DNA, the CDR3 is TGTGCCAGCAGCGCTAGACATTTGATGAACACTGAAGCTTTCTTT. Translation gives CASSARHLMNTEAFF. The rearrangement links TRBV13 to TRBJ1-1, with unresolved D. Between the trimmed V and J ends, which lost 5 bases and 0 bases, there was a span of 13 bases. Per germline, CDR1 PRHDT and CDR2 FYEKMQ (reference sequence). The length of the CDR3 is 15 residues.